Listed below are T cell receptor beta chains from one sample, sequenced in a study of CD8 T cells in ankylosing spondylitis. MiXCR, run by TCRdb on the 5' RACE reads, gives a single entry per CDR3 protein. The sample comprises fewer than 250,000 distinct CDR3 sequences, roughly 25% of which are singletons, and about 6.2% rests with the top ten. Sequenced sample: blood, either unsorted or a sorted T cell fraction (not recorded which). The receptors stem from a male donor with ankylosing spondylitis or in good health (not recorded which). Each CDR3 is given with its conserved first and last residue. A D gene is named only where the DNA matches it firmly. Where a row states a size, it is once, few, many or the class of an expanded clone; other rows omit it.

>TRBJ2-3|TRBV24-1|-|-
CATSEADTDTQYF
TGTGCCACCAGTGAAGCAGACACAGATACGCAGTATTTT
>TRBJ2-7|TRBV4-2|-|few
CASSNTDTYEQYF
TGTGCCAGCAGCAACACAGACACGTACGAGCAGTACTTC
>TRBJ2-2|TRBV20-1|-|-
CSAPSLKGSPGELFF
TGCAGTGCTCCCAGTCTTAAGGGGTCGCCCGGGGAGCTGTTTTTT
>TRBJ2-1|TRBV6-1|TRBD2|-
CASSTPFAGARNNEQFF
TGTGCCAGCAGTACCCCATTTGCGGGAGCGCGCAACAATGAGCAGTTCTTC
>TRBJ2-2|TRBV6-1|-|few
CASTITGTGELFF
TGTGCCAGCACCATTACAGGGACCGGGGAGCTGTTTTTT
>TRBJ2-5|TRBV20-1|-|many
CSAVDKNQETQYF
TGCAGTGCTGTCGACAAAAACCAAGAGACCCAGTACTTC
>TRBJ2-2|TRBV3-1|-|few
CASSLRAGTLTGELFF
TGTGCCAGCAGCCTCAGAGCGGGTACGCTGACCGGGGAGCTGTTTTTT
>TRBJ1-1|TRBV6-1|-|-
CAAREGMWTEAFF
TGTGCCGCGAGGGAGGGGATGTGGACTGAAGCTTTCTTT
>TRBJ2-7|TRBV9|TRBD2|-
CASSVRGLAGIYEQYF
TGTGCCAGCAGCGTACGGGGACTAGCGGGAATCTACGAGCAGTACTTC
>TRBJ2-7|TRBV7-3|-|-
CASSFSRISEQYF
TGTGCCAGCAGCTTCTCCCGGATCTCCGAGCAGTACTTC
>TRBJ1-2|TRBV11-1|TRBD1|many
CASSLIRGQGTYGYTF
TGTGCCAGCAGCTTAATACGGGGACAGGGGACCTATGGCTACACCTTC
>TRBJ2-1|TRBV20-1|-|many
CSARGGGTFNEQFF
TGCAGTGCTAGGGGAGGCGGGACCTTCAATGAGCAGTTCTTC
>TRBJ2-2|TRBV5-1|-|-
CASSLRTDNTGELFF
TGCGCCAGCAGCTTACGGACCGACAACACCGGGGAGCTGTTTTTT
>TRBJ1-1|TRBV29-1|-|many
CSVEKEIGTEAFF
TGCAGCGTTGAAAAGGAGATTGGCACTGAAGCTTTCTTT
>TRBJ2-4|TRBV5-4|-|-
CASRIFGQSGIQYF
TGTGCCAGCAGAATTTTTGGGCAGTCGGGCATTCAGTACTTC
>TRBJ2-1|TRBV20-1|-|many
CSARGNRDFSYNEQFF
TGCAGTGCTAGAGGCAACCGGGACTTCTCCTACAATGAGCAGTTCTTC
>TRBJ1-2|TRBV24-1|-|-
CATSDRNQGFNYGYTF
TGTGCCACCAGTGACCGTAATCAGGGATTTAACTATGGCTACACCTTC
>TRBJ1-2|TRBV28|-|-
CASRRGLGGVGYTF
TGTGCCAGCAGACGAGGGTTGGGAGGGGTAGGCTACACCTTC
>TRBJ2-1|TRBV29-1|TRBD2|many
CSVQPGLPNEQFF
TGCAGCGTACAGCCGGGACTACCAAATGAGCAGTTCTTC
>TRBJ2-5|TRBV29-1|TRBD1|many
CSGRDRVGETQYF
TGCAGCGGGAGGGACAGGGTAGGAGAGACCCAGTACTTC
>TRBJ1-1|TRBV5-1|-|few
CASSVQVNTEAFF
TGCGCCAGCAGCGTTCAGGTGAACACTGAAGCTTTCTTT
>TRBJ1-1|TRBV20-1|-|many
CSAEQGTEAFF
TGCAGTGCCGAACAGGGCACTGAAGCTTTCTTT
>TRBJ2-4|TRBV5-1|TRBD1|many
CASNLTTGGGLAKNIQYF
TGCGCCAGCAATCTAACCACAGGGGGCGGGTTGGCCAAAAACATTCAGTACTTC
>TRBJ2-7|TRBV28|-|many
CAITPSGSYEQYF
TGTGCCATTACACCCAGTGGCTCCTACGAGCAGTACTTC
>TRBJ2-7|TRBV28|-|-
CASIGRPYEQYF
TGTGCCAGCATTGGCAGACCCTACGAGCAGTACTTC
>TRBJ2-7|TRBV6-5|TRBD2|-
CASSYGGTSQRYF
TGTGCCAGCAGTTACGGGGGGACTAGCCAGCGGTACTTC
>TRBJ1-2|TRBV3-1|TRBD1|-
CASSQAQGAAHGYTF
TGTGCCAGCAGCCAAGCACAGGGGGCGGCTCATGGCTACACCTTC
>TRBJ2-7|TRBV20-1|-|many
CSAQRGDVSSYEQYF
TGCAGTGCTCAACGTGGAGACGTTAGCTCCTACGAGCAGTACTTC
>TRBJ2-1|TRBV20-1|-|few
CSAGGAEGRNYNEQFF
TGCAGTGCTGGGGGGGCGGAAGGACGGAACTACAATGAGCAGTTCTTC
>TRBJ2-2|TRBV12-3/TRBV12-4|-|-
CASTLAPNTGELFF
TGTGCCAGCACACTAGCCCCGAACACCGGGGAGCTGTTTTTT
>TRBJ2-5|TRBV29-1|TRBD2|many
CSVEASGSYQETQYF
TGCAGCGTTGAGGCTAGCGGGAGTTACCAAGAGACCCAGTACTTC
>TRBJ2-1|TRBV20-1|-|many
CSARVKGSYNEQFF
TGCAGTGCTAGAGTGAAGGGGTCCTACAATGAGCAGTTCTTC
>TRBJ2-7|TRBV12-3/TRBV12-4|TRBD1|-
CASSKTGLWTYEQYF
TGTGCCAGCAGCAAGACAGGGTTGTGGACCTACGAGCAGTACTTC
>TRBJ2-1|TRBV7-6|-|-
CASSFRDSNEQFF
TGTGCCAGCAGCTTCCGGGACTCTAATGAGCAGTTCTTC
>TRBJ2-2|TRBV20-1|-|-
CSARIGTMNTGELFF
TGCAGTGCTAGAATTGGGACAATGAACACCGGGGAGCTGTTTTTT
>TRBJ2-7|TRBV5-6|-|many
CASSLVGGSPEQYF
TGTGCCAGCAGCCTCGTCGGGGGAAGTCCTGAGCAGTACTTC
>TRBJ1-1|TRBV29-1|-|-
CSVNRNTEAFF
TGCAGCGTTAATAGGAACACTGAAGCTTTCTTT
>TRBJ2-7|TRBV12-3/TRBV12-4|-|-
CASSLGRGPNEQYF
TGTGCCAGCAGTTTGGGCAGGGGCCCTAACGAGCAGTACTTC
>TRBJ2-7|TRBV5-1|TRBD1|many
CASSRDSYYEQYF
TGCGCCAGCAGCCGGGACAGCTATTACGAGCAGTACTTC
>TRBJ2-1|TRBV20-1|-|few
CSGQVKDYNEQFF
TGCAGTGGCCAGGTTAAAGACTACAATGAGCAGTTCTTC
>TRBJ2-7|TRBV5-1|TRBD1|-
CASSSGTGGHEQYF
TGCGCCAGCAGTTCCGGGACAGGGGGCCACGAGCAGTACTTC
>TRBJ2-1|TRBV2|TRBD1|many
CASSQIQGDEQFF
TGTGCCAGCAGTCAAATACAGGGGGATGAGCAGTTCTTC
>TRBJ2-7|TRBV12-3/TRBV12-4|-|many
CASSPKSGLSYEQYF
TGTGCCAGCAGTCCCAAAAGCGGGCTCTCCTACGAGCAGTACTTC
>TRBJ1-4|TRBV12-3/TRBV12-4|-|-
CASRPGSTNEKLFF
TGTGCCAGCCGACCGGGATCAACTAATGAAAAACTGTTTTTT
>TRBJ2-7|TRBV5-1|TRBD2|many
CASSRTSGSLPEQYF
TGCGCCAGCAGCAGGACTAGCGGTTCTCTTCCCGAGCAGTACTTC
>TRBJ1-2|TRBV5-1|TRBD1|many
CASSLSGGEDPGYTF
TGCGCCAGCAGCTTGTCAGGGGGCGAGGATCCTGGCTACACCTTC
>TRBJ1-2|TRBV7-6|TRBD1|many
CASTPGQGYGYTF
TGTGCCAGCACCCCGGGACAGGGCTATGGCTACACCTTC
>TRBJ2-3|TRBV5-1|TRBD2|many
CASSPLAGADTQYF
TGCGCCAGCAGTCCCTTAGCGGGAGCAGATACGCAGTATTTT
>TRBJ2-1|TRBV24-1|TRBD1|few
CATSDGDSYNEQFF
TGTGCCACCAGTGATGGGGACAGTTACAATGAGCAGTTCTTC
>TRBJ1-2|TRBV11-2|TRBD1|many
CASNSGQTKTGGYTF
TGTGCCAGCAACTCGGGACAGACAAAAACGGGTGGCTACACCTTC
>TRBJ2-1|TRBV12-3/TRBV12-4|-|few
CASSRTSNEQFF
TGTGCCAGCAGCCGTACTAGCAATGAGCAGTTCTTC
>TRBJ2-3|TRBV20-1|TRBD2|few
CSASELSSGSRTDTQYF
TGCAGTGCTAGTGAATTGTCAAGCGGGAGCCGCACAGATACGCAGTATTTT
>TRBJ2-7|TRBV5-1|-|-
CASSRAVVYEQYF
TGCGCCAGCAGCCGGGCAGTAGTCTACGAGCAGTACTTC
>TRBJ2-7|TRBV29-1|-|many
CSVVERTYEQYF
TGCAGCGTTGTCGAGAGAACCTACGAGCAGTACTTC
>TRBJ2-1|TRBV29-1|-|many
CSVSGTGGYNEQFF
TGCAGCGTCTCCGGGACCGGCGGCTACAATGAGCAGTTCTTC
>TRBJ2-2|TRBV6-2/TRBV6-3|-|many
CASSYRGLGTGELFF
TGTGCCAGCAGTTACCGAGGTCTGGGCACCGGGGAGCTGTTTTTT
>TRBJ2-1|TRBV15|TRBD2|-
CATSRSDSGAYNEQFF
TGTGCCACCAGCAGAAGTGATAGCGGGGCCTACAATGAGCAGTTCTTC
>TRBJ2-4|TRBV5-6|TRBD2|many
CASSLGLAGAAKNIQYF
TGTGCCAGCAGCCTGGGACTAGCGGGGGCCGCCAAAAACATTCAGTACTTC
>TRBJ2-5|TRBV7-6|TRBD2|-
CASSRGGSQGETQYF
TGTGCCAGCAGCCGGGGGGGGAGTCAGGGAGAGACCCAGTACTTC
>TRBJ1-5|TRBV5-8|-|many
CASSLTGGPNQPQHF
TGTGCCAGCAGCTTAACCGGGGGGCCGAATCAGCCCCAGCATTTT